This TCR beta chain appears in the sequencing data of a study of T cell repertoires in cytomegalovirus infection. Study information: CMV infection plus the matching HLA type was flagged by public TCR beta signatures. Study observations and caveats: Carriers of CMV plus the relevant HLA were identified by cumulative public TCR beta family frequency. Ex vivo, HLA-C-restricted CMV-specific TCR beta clonotypes prevailed over the rest of the response.

Each CDR3 protein is one row after TCRdb ran MiXCR on the reads. Altogether about half a million distinct CDR3 sequences are present, 33% being singletons, with the ten largest covering roughly 15%. This clonotype was observed a handful of times. As yet, its antigen is unknown. This sequence was found in a human donor in good health (CMV status not recorded). Some clones in this sample may be carry-over from other donors' samples. Sequenced material: cultured PBMCs, taken from culture after CMV antigen stimulation.

The CDR3 reads CASSLEFGTEAFF. The CDR3 DNA sequence: TGTGCCAGCAGCTTAGAGTTTGGGACTGAAGCTTTCTTT. The chain is built from TRBV7-8 and TRBJ1-1; no definite D call. CDR1 and CDR2 (germline): SGHVS, FQNEAQ. This CDR3 has 13 residues. Trimming took off 1 base at V and 5 bases at J, with 8 bases between the two ends.